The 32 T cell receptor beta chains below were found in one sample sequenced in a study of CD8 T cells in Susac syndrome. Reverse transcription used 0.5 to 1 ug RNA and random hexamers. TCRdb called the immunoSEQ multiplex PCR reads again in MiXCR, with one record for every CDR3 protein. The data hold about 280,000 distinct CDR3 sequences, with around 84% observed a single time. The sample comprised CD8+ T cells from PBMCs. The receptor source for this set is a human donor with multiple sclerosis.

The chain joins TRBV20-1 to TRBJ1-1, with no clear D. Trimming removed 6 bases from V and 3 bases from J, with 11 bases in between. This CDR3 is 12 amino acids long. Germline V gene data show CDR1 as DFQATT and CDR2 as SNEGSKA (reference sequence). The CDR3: CSANIGHTEAFF. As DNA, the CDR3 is TGCAGTGCCAATATAGGGCACACTGAAGCTTTCTTT.

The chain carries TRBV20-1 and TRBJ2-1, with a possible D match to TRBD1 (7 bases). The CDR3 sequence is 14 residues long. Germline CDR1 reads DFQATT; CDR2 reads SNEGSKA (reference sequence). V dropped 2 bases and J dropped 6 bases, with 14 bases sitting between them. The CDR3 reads CSARRGRGVNEQFF. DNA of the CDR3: TGCAGTGCTAGAAGGGGCAGGGGGGTCAATGAGCAGTTCTTC.

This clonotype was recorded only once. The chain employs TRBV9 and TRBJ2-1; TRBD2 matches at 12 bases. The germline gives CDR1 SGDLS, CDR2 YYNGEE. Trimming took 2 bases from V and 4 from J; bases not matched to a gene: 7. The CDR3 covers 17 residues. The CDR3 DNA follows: TGTGCCAGCAGCGTGACTAGCGGGAGTGTCCTATACAATGAGCAGTTCTTC. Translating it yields CASSVTSGSVLYNEQFF. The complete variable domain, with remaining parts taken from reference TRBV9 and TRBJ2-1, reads DSGVTQTPKHLITATGQRVTLRCSPRSGDLSVYWYQQSLDQGLQFLIQYYNGEERAKGNILERFSAQQFPDLHSELNLSSLELGDSALYFCASSVTSGSVLYNEQFFGPGTRLTVL.

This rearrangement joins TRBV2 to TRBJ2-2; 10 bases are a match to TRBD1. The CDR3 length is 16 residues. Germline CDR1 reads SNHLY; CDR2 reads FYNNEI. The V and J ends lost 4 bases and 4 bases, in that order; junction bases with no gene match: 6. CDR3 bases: TGTGCCAGCAGTGCCCCCGGGACAGGGGTCACCGGGGAGCTGTTTTTT. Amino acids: CASSAPGTGVTGELFF.

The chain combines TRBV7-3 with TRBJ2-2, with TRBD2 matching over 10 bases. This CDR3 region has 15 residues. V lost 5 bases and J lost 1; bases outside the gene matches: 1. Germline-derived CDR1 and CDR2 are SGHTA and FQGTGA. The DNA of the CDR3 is TGTGCCAGCAGCAGACTAGCGGGGAACACCGGGGAGCTGTTTTTT. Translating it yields CASSRLAGNTGELFF.

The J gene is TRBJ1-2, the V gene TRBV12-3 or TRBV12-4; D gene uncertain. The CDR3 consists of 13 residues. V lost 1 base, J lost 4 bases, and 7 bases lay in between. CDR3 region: CASSLGPGYGYTF. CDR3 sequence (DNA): TGTGCCAGCAGTTTAGGCCCCGGCTATGGCTACACCTTC.

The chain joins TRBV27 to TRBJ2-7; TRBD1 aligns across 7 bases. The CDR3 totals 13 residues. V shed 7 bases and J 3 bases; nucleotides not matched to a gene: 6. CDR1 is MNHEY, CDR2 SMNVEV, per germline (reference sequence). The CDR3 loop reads CASTGTDLYEQYF. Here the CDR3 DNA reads TGTGCCAGCACCGGGACAGACCTCTACGAGCAGTACTTC.

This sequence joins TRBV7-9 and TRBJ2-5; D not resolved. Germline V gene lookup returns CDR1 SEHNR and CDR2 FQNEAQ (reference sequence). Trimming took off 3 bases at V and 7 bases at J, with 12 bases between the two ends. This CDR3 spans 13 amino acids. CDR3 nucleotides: TGTGCCAGCAGCTTGGATGGAGCCCCGACCCAGTACTTC. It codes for CASSLDGAPTQYF.

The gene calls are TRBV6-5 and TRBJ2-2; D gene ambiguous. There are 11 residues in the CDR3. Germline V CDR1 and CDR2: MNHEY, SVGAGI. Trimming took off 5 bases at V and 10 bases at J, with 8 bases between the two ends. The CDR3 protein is CASSLGMELFF. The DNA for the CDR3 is TGTGCCAGCAGTCTGGGCATGGAGCTGTTTTTT.

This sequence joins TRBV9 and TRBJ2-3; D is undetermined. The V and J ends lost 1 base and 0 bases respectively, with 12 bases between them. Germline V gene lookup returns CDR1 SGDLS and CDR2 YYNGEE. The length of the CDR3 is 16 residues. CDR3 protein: CASSVPPTTSTDTQYF. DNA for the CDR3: TGTGCCAGCAGCGTACCGCCCACTACTAGCACAGATACGCAGTATTTT.

Here the CDR3 reads CASSPGEAAGNTIYF. CDR3 bases: TGTGCCAGCAGCCCGGGTGAGGCTGCTGGAAACACCATATATTTT. The chain links TRBV28 to TRBJ1-3; D remains ambiguous. Trimming removed 6 bases at V and 2 bases at J, with 14 bases between. Germline assignment: CDR1 MDHEN and CDR2 SYDVKM. The CDR3 extends over 15 amino acids.

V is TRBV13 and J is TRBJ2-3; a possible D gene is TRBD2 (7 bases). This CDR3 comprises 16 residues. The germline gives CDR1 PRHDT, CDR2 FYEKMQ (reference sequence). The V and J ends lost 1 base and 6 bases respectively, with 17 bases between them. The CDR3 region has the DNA TGTGCCAGCAGCTTAGCAGGGTCGGGGGGCAGGGATACGCAGTATTTT. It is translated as CASSLAGSGGRDTQYF.

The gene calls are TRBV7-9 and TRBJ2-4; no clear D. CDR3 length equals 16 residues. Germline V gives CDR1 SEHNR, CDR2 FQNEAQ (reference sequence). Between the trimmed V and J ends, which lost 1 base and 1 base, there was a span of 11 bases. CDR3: CASSLVPHRAKNIQYF. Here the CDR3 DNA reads TGTGCCAGCAGCTTAGTTCCCCATCGGGCCAAAAACATTCAGTACTTC. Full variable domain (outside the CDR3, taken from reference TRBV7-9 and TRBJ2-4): DTGVSQNPRHKITKRGQNVTFRCDPISEHNRLYWYRQTLGQGPEFLTYFQNEAQLEKSRLLSDRFSAERPKGSFSTLEIQRTEQGDSAMYLCASSLVPHRAKNIQYFGAGTRLSVL.

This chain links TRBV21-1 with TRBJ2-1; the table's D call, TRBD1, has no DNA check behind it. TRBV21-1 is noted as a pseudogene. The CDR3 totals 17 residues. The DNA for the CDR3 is TGTGCCAGCAGCCTACGTTCGGGACAGGGGAATCACAATGAGCAGTTCTTC. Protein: CASSLRSGQGNHNEQFF.

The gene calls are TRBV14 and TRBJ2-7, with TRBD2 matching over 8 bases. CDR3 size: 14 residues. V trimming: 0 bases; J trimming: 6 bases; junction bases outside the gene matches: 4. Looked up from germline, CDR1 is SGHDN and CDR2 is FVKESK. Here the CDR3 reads CASSQEIAGGEQYF. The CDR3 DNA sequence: TGTGCCAGCAGCCAAGAAATCGCGGGGGGCGAGCAGTACTTC.

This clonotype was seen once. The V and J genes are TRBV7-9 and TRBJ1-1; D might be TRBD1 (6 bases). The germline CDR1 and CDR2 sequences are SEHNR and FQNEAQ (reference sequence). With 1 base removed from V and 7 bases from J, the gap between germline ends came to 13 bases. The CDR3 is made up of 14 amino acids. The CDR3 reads CASSLGGQLFEAFF. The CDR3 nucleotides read TGTGCCAGCAGCTTAGGGGGACAACTATTTGAAGCTTTCTTT. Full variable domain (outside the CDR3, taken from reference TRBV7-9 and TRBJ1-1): DTGVSQNPRHKITKRGQNVTFRCDPISEHNRLYWYRQTLGQGPEFLTYFQNEAQLEKSRLLSDRFSAERPKGSFSTLEIQRTEQGDSAMYLCASSLGGQLFEAFFGQGTRLTVV.

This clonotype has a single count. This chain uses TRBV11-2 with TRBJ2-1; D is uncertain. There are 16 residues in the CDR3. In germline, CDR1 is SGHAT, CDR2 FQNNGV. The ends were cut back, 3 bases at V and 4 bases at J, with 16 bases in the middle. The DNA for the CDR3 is TGTGCCAGCAGCTTTTGGTCTGGCGTGGCGTACAATGAGCAGTTCTTC. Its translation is CASSFWSGVAYNEQFF.

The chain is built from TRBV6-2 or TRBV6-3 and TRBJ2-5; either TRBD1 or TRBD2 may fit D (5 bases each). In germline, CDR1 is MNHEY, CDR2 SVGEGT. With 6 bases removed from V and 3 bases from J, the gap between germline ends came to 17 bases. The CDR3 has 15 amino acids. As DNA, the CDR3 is TGTGCCAGCAGCCACTCGGGAACAGGAGAAGAGACCCAGTACTTC. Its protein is CASSHSGTGEETQYF.

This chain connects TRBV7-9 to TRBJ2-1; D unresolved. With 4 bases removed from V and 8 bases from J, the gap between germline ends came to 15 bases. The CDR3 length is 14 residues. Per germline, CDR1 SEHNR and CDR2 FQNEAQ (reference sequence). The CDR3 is CASSSDGWMDEQFF. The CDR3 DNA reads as TGTGCCAGCAGCTCGGACGGTTGGATGGATGAGCAGTTCTTC.

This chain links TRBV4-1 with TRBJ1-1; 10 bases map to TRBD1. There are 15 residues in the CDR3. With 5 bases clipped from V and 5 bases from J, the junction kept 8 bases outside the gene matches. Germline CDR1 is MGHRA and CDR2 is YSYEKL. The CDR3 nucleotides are TGCGCCAGCAGCAGCCGGGACAGGGGAAATACTGAAGCTTTCTTT. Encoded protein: CASSSRDRGNTEAFF.

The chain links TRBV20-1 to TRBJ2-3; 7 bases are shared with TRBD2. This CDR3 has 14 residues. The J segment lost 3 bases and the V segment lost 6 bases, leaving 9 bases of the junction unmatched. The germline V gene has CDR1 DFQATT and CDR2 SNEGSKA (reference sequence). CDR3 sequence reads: CSANSGPQTDTQYF. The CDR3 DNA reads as TGCAGTGCCAATAGCGGGCCCCAGACAGATACGCAGTATTTT.

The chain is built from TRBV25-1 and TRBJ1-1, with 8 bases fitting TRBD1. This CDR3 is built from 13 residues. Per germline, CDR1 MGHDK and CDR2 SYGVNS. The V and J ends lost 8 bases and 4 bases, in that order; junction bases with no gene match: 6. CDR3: CASGQGGGTEAFF. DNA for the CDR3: TGTGCCAGCGGACAGGGAGGAGGCACTGAAGCTTTCTTT.

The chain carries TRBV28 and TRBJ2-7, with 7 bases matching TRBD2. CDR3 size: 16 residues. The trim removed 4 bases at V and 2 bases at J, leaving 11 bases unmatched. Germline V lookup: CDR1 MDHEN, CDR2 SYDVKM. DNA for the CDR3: TGTGCCAGCAGTTCCCTTCGGGAGGCCCTCGCCTACGAGCAGTACTTC. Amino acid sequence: CASSSLREALAYEQYF.

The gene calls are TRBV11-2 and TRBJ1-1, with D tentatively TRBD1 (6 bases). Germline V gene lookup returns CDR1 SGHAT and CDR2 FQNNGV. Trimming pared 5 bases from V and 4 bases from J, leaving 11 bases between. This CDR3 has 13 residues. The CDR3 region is CASSMNRATEAFF. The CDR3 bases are TGTGCCAGCAGCATGAACAGGGCCACTGAAGCTTTCTTT.

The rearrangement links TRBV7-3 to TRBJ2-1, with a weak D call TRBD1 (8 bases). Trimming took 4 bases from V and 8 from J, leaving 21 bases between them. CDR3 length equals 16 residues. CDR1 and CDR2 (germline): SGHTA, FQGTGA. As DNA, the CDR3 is TGTGCCAGCAGCTCCCAGACAGGGGAGGGAGTTGATGAGCAGTTCTTC. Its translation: CASSSQTGEGVDEQFF.

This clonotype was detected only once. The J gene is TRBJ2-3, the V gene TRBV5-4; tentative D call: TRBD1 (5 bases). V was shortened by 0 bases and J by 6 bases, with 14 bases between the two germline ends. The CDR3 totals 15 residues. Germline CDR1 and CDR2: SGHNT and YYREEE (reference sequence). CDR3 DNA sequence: TGTGCCAGCAGCTTGGGTCAGGGCTCCATGGATACGCAGTATTTT. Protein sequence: CASSLGQGSMDTQYF.

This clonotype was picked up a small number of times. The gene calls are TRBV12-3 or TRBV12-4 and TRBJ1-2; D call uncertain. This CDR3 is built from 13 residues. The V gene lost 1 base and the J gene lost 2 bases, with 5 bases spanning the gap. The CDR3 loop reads CASSLVGNYGYTF. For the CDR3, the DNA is TGTGCCAGCAGTTTAGTGGGGAACTATGGCTACACCTTC.

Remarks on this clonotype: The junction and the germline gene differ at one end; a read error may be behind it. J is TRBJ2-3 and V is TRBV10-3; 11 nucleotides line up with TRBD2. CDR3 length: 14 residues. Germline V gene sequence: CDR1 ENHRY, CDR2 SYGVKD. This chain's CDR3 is CAIYSGRVTDTRYF. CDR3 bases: TGTGCCATCTATAGCGGGAGGGTCACAGATACGCGGTATTTT.

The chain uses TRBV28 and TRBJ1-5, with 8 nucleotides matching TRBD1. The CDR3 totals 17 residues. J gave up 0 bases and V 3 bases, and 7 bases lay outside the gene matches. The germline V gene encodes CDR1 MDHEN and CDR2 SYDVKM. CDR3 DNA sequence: TGTGCCAGCAGTTTGGCCAGGGGGCACTATAGCAATCAGCCCCAGCATTTT. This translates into CASSLARGHYSNQPQHF. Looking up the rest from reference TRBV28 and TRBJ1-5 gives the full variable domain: DVKVTQSSRYLVKRTGEKVFLECVQDMDHENMFWYRQDPGLGLRLIYFSYDVKMKEKGDIPEGYSVSREKKERFSLILESASTNQTSMYLCASSLARGHYSNQPQHFGDGTRLSIL.

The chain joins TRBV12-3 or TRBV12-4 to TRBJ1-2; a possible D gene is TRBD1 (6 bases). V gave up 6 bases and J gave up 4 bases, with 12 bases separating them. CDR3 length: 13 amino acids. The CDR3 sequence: CASSQDRFYGYTF. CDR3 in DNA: TGTGCCAGCAGCCAGGACAGATTCTATGGCTACACCTTC.

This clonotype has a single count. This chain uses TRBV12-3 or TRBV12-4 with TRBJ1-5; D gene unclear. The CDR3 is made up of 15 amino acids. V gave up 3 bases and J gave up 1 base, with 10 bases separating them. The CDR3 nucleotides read TGTGCCAGCAGTTTGGGAGTGGTGAGCAATCAGCCCCAGCATTTT. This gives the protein CASSLGVVSNQPQHF.

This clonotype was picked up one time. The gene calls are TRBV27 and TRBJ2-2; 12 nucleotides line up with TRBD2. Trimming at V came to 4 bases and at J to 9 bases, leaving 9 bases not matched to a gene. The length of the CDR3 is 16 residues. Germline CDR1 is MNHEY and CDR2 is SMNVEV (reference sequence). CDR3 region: CASSSPPSGRGRELFF. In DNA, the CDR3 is TGTGCCAGCAGTTCCCCTCCTAGCGGGAGGGGCCGGGAGCTGTTTTTT.